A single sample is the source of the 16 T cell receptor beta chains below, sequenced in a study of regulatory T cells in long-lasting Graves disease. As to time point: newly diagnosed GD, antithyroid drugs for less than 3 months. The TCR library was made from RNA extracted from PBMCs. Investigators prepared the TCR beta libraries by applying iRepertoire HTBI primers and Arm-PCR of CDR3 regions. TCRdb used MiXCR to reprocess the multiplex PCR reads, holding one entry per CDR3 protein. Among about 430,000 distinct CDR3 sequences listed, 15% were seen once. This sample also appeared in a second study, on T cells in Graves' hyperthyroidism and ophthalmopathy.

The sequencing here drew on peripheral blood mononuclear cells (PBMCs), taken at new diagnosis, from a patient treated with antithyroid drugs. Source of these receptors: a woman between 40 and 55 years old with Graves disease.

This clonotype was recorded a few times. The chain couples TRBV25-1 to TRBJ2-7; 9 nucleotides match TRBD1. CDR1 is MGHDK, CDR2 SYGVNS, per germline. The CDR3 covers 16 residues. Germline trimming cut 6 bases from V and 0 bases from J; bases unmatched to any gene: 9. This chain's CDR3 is CASSKLKTGGSYEQYF. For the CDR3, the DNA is TGTGCCAGCAGCAAACTTAAGACAGGGGGCTCCTACGAGCAGTACTTC.

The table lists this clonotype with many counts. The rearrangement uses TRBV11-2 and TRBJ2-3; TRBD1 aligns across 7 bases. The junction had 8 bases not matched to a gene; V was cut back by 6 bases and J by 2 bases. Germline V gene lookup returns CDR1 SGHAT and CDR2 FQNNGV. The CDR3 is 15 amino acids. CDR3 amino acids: CASRRQGWITDTQYF. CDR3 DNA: TGTGCCAGCAGAAGACAGGGTTGGATCACAGATACGCAGTATTTT.

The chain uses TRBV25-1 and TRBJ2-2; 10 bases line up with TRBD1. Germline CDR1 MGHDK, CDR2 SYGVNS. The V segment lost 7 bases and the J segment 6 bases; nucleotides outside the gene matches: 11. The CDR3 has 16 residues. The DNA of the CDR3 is TGTGCCAGCAAGCCCCCCTCGGGACAGGGGCCCGGGGAGCTGTTTTTT. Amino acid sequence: CASKPPSGQGPGELFF.

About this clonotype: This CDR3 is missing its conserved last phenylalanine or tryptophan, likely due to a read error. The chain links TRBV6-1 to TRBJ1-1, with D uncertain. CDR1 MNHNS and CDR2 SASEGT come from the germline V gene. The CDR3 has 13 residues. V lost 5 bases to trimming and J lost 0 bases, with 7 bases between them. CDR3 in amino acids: CASSPTLNTEAFS. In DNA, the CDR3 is TGTGCCAGCAGTCCGACACTGAACACTGAAGCTTTCTCT.

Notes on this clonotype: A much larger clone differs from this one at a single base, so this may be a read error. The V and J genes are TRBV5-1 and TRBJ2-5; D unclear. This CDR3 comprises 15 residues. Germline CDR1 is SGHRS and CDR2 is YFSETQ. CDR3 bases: TGCGCCAGCAGCCCCGTGGGTGATAGAAGAGAGACCCAGCACTTC. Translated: CASSPVGDRRETQHF.

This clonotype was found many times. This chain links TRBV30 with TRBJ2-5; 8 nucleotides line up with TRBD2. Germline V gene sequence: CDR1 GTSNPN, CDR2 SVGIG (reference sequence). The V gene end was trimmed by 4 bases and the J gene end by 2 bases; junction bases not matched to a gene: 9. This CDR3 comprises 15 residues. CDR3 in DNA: TGTGCCTGGAACACGGGAGGGGGGGATCAAGAGACCCAGTACTTC. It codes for CAWNTGGGDQETQYF.

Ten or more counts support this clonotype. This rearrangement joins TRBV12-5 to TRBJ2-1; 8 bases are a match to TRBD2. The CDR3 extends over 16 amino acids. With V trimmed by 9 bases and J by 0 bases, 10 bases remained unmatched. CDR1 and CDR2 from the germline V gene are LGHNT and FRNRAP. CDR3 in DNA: TGTGCTAGCGGTCGTATTACTAGCGGCTCCTACAATGAGCAGTTCTTC. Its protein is CASGRITSGSYNEQFF.

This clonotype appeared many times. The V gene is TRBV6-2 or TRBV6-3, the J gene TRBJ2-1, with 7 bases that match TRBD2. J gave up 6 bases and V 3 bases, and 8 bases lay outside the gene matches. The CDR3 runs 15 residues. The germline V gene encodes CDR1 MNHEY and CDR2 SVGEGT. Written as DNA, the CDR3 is TGTGCCAGCAGTTATCGGGACTACGACCGCAATGAGCAGTTCTTC. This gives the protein CASSYRDYDRNEQFF.

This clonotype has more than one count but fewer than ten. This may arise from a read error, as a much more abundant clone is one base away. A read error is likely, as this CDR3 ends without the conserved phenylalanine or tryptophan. The CDR3 DNA is TGTGCCAGCAGCTTAGGGGACAGCCATGGCTACACCCTC. It encodes CASSLGDSHGYTL. V gene TRBV28 combines with J gene TRBJ1-2; TRBD1 agrees at 7 bases. Germline V gene sequence: CDR1 MDHEN, CDR2 SYDVKM. Trimming cost V 6 bases and J 6 bases; bases outside gene matches: 7. This CDR3 region has 13 residues.

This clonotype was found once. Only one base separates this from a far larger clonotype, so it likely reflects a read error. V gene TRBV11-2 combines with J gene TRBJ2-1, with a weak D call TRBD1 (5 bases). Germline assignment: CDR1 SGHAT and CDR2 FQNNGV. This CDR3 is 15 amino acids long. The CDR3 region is CASSLGAIPYNEQFF. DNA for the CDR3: TGTGCCAGCAGTTTAGGGGCTATCCCCTACAATGAGCAGTTCTTC.

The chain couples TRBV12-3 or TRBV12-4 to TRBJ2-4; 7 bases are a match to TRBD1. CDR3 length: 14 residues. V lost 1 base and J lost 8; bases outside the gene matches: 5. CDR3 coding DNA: TGTGCCAGCAGTTTAGAGAGGGGGCGATACATTCAGTACTTC. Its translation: CASSLERGRYIQYF.

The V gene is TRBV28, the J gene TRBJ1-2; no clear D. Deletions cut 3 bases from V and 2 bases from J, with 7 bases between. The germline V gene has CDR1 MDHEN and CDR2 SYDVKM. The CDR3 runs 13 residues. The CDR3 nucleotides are TGTGCCAGCAGTTTTTCAGTAAACTATGGCTACACCTTC. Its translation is CASSFSVNYGYTF.

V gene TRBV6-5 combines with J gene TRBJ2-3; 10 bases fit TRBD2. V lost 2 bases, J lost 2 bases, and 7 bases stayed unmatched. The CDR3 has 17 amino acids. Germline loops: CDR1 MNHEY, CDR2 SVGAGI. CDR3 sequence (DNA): TGTGCCAGCAGTTACCCGGGGAGCGGGAGGGACACAGATACGCAGTATTTT. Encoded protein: CASSYPGSGRDTDTQYF.

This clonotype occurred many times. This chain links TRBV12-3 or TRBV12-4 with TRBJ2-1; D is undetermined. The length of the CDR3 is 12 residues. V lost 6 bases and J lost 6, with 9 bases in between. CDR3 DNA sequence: TGTGCCAGCAGCTTCGTCCGCAATGAGCAGTTCTTC. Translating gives CASSFVRNEQFF.

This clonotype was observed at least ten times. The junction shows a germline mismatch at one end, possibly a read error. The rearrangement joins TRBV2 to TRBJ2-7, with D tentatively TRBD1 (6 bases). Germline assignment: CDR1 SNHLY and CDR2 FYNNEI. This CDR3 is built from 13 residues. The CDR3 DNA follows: TGTGCCTGCAGTGAGAGGGGGTTATACGAGCAGTACTTC. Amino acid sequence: CACSERGLYEQYF. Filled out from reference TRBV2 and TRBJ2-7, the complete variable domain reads EPEVTQTPSHQVTQMGQEVILRCVPISNHLYFYWYRQILGQKVEFLVSFYNNEISEKSEIFDDQFSVERPDGSNFTLKIRSTKLEDSAMYFCACSERGLYEQYFGPGTRLTVT.

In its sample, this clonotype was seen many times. CDR3 residues: CASSYRARGNEQFF. For the CDR3, the DNA is TGTGCCAGCAGTTACAGGGCTCGTGGCAATGAGCAGTTCTTC. This chain uses TRBV12-3 or TRBV12-4 with TRBJ2-1; D might be TRBD1 (6 bases). Trimming shortened V by 4 bases and J by 6 bases, and 13 bases separated the two germline ends. This CDR3 has 14 amino acids.